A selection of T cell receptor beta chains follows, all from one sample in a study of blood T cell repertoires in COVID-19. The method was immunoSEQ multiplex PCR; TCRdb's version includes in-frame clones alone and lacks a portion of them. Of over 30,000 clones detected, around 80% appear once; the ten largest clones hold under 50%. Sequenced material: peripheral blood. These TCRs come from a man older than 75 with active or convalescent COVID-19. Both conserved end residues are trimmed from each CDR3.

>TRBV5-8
ASSLGETGAGQPQH
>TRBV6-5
ASREILAGGLFEY
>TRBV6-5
ASRPQGRTYEQY
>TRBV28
ASRILQGWDTEAF
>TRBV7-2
ASSLTSGVTDTQY
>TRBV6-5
ASSYAVGSYGYT
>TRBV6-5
ASTQQGSYGYT
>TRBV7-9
ASSLGGLAQETQY
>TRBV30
AWGRGGDGETQY
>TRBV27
ASSWRASYEQY
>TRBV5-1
ASSLGAGATYEQY
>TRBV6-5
ASSYGPNSGNTIY
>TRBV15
ATSRDREGMNTEAF
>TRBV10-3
AISDVGLSNTGELF
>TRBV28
ASREYQETQY
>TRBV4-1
ASSPTNRVLNSPLH
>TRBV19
ASGVQGRGTEAF
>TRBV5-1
ASSHGLAAYNEQF
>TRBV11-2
ASSSDRDQPQH
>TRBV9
ASSPFLLTYEQY
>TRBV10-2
ASSESTRLGSAF
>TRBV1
TSSGPGTPSGEKLF
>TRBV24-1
ATSDSDPGVAGFNEQF
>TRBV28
ASSTGGESSYEQY
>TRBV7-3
ASSSQAGINYGYT
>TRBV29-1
SVDRPSGSYNEQF
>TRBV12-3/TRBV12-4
ASSLGGFGELF
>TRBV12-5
ASAMDRGDTQY
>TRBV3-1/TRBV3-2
ASSQVSRERY
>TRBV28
ASSTGTYEQY
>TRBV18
ASSPPPQGNTEAF
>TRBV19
ASSAAGGGYTGELF
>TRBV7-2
ASSLAEYTEAF